The 23 T cell receptor beta chains below all came from one sample that was sequenced in a study of blood T cell repertoires in COVID-19. Using immunoSEQ multiplex PCR, the repertoire was profiled, and TCRdb retains in-frame clones only, with some absent. Of 150,000 to 200,000 clones listed, about nine tenths are singletons. The specimen was PBMCs or T cells enriched from blood (not recorded which). The receptors here all came from a woman in her twenties or thirties who had recovered from COVID-19.

The CDR3 coding sequence is TGTGCCAGCAGATCGGGGGAGAGCTCCTATAATTCACCCCTCCACTTT. The encoded protein is CASRSGESSYNSPLHF. The rearrangement uses TRBV7-2 and TRBJ1-6; tentatively, D is TRBD1 (5 bases). CDR1 is SGHTA, CDR2 FQGNSA, per germline. The CDR3 runs 16 residues. Trimming cost V 6 bases and J 0 bases, with 12 bases left between them.

CDR3 region: CASSIGDRGPKGYTF. CDR3 in DNA: TGTGCCAGTAGTATAGGGGACAGGGGGCCGAAAGGCTACACCTTC. The chain employs TRBV19 and TRBJ1-2, with 12 positions matching TRBD1. The CDR3 is 15 residues long. V gave up 1 base and J gave up 8 bases; unmatched junction bases: 5. The germline V gene encodes CDR1 LNHDA and CDR2 SQIVND (reference sequence). Variable domain in full (rest from reference TRBV19 and TRBJ1-2): DGGITQSPKYLFRKEGQNVTLSCEQNLNHDAMYWYRQDPGQGLRLIYYSQIVNDFQKGDIAEGYSVSREKKESFPLTVTSAQKNPTAFYLCASSIGDRGPKGYTFGSGTRLTVV.

In this sample, this clone turned up a few times. The chain combines TRBV4-3 with TRBJ1-6; 7 bases fit TRBD1. Looked up from germline, CDR1 is LGHNA and CDR2 is YSLEER. CDR3 length: 15 amino acids. Trimming cost V 5 bases and J 9 bases; bases outside gene matches: 10. CDR3 DNA sequence: TGCGCCAGCAGCGGGGGACAGTGGCAGGGTTCACCCCTCCACTTT. Translating gives CASSGGQWQGSPLHF.

This sequence joins TRBV7-9 and TRBJ2-2, with 12 bases fitting TRBD2. The germline V gene has CDR1 SEHNR and CDR2 FQNEAQ (reference sequence). This CDR3 is built from 15 residues. V lost 5 bases, J lost 5 bases, and 3 bases stayed unmatched. The CDR3 loop reads CASSLLAGGTGELFF. The CDR3 bases are TGTGCCAGCAGCCTCCTAGCGGGGGGGACCGGGGAGCTGTTTTTT.

The chain couples TRBV19 to TRBJ1-1; TRBD1 matches at 11 bases. Germline CDR1 LNHDA, CDR2 SQIVND (reference sequence). J lost 3 bases, V lost 5 bases, and 8 bases had no gene match. There are 16 residues in the CDR3. The CDR3 DNA follows: TGTGCCAGTAGTTACCCGGGACAGGGGGAGGACACTGAAGCTTTCTTT. Its protein product is CASSYPGQGEDTEAFF. The whole variable domain, remainder taken from reference TRBV19 and TRBJ1-1, is DGGITQSPKYLFRKEGQNVTLSCEQNLNHDAMYWYRQDPGQGLRLIYYSQIVNDFQKGDIAEGYSVSREKKESFPLTVTSAQKNPTAFYLCASSYPGQGEDTEAFFGQGTRLTVV.

This sequence joins TRBV12-3 or TRBV12-4 and TRBJ1-1, with D uncertain. This CDR3 has 11 amino acids. V was shortened by 8 bases and J by 11 bases, with 15 bases between the two germline ends. CDR3 in DNA: TGTGCCAGCTCGAGCGGCCTTTGGGCTTTCTTT. Translating it yields CASSSGLWAFF.

This sequence joins TRBV29-1 and TRBJ1-5; D call uncertain. V was pared by 6 bases and J by 6 bases, with 21 bases between. The CDR3 loop spans 15 amino acids. Per germline, CDR1 SQVTM and CDR2 ANQGSEA. The CDR3 nucleotides are TGCAGCGTCAGCCCGGACCCTTTGGGAGGTCAGCCCCAGCATTTT. This gives the protein CSVSPDPLGGQPQHF.

The J gene is TRBJ1-1, the V gene TRBV4-2; 7 nucleotides line up with TRBD1. This CDR3 spans 14 amino acids. With V trimmed by 5 bases and J by 6 bases, 9 bases remained unmatched. Germline CDR1 LGHNA, CDR2 YNFKEQ. CDR3 in DNA: TGTGCCAGCAGCAAACAGGGGTCGGGGGCTGAAGCTTTCTTT. It yields the protein CASSKQGSGAEAFF.

Here the CDR3 DNA reads TGTGCCAGCAGCTCCGACAGGGTCTATGGCTACACCTTC. Translation gives CASSSDRVYGYTF. The chain has TRBV7-9 and TRBJ1-2; TRBD1 aligns across 7 bases. V lost 4 bases to trimming and J lost 4 bases; unmatched junction nucleotides: 3. The CDR3 is made up of 13 amino acids. The germline CDR1 and CDR2 sequences are SEHNR and FQNEAQ (reference sequence).

This rearrangement joins TRBV19 to TRBJ1-3; 8 bases match TRBD1. Trimming at V came to 3 bases and at J to 0 bases, leaving 4 bases not matched to a gene. The CDR3 has 16 residues. CDR1 and CDR2 (germline): LNHDA, SQIVND (reference sequence). DNA of the CDR3: TGTGCCAGTAGTATTCAGGGGGCCGTCTCTGGAAACACCATATATTTT. Amino acids: CASSIQGAVSGNTIYF.

CDR3 nucleotides: TGTGCCAGCAGCCCTAGCGGAGGGGGATATACGCAGTATTTT. Amino acids: CASSPSGGGYTQYF. The chain couples TRBV14 to TRBJ2-3, with D possibly being TRBD2 (7 bases). The CDR3 is made up of 14 amino acids. Per germline, CDR1 SGHDN and CDR2 FVKESK. Between the trimmed V and J ends, which lost 4 bases and 7 bases, there was a span of 15 bases.

This rearrangement joins TRBV7-2 to TRBJ2-7, with 10 bases fitting TRBD1. CDR3 size: 14 residues. The germline CDR1 and CDR2 sequences are SGHTA and FQGNSA. The V gene end was trimmed by 5 bases and the J gene end by 7 bases; junction bases not matched to a gene: 8. The CDR3 coding sequence is TGTGCCAGCAGCCCATGGGACAGGGGAGGTGAGCAGTACTTC. Protein sequence: CASSPWDRGGEQYF.

The V gene is TRBV24-1, the J gene TRBJ2-1; TRBD2 aligns across 13 bases. The CDR3 spans 15 residues. V lost 3 bases to trimming and J lost 8 bases; unmatched junction nucleotides: 3. CDR1 KGHDR and CDR2 SFDVKD come from the germline V gene. The chain's CDR3 is CATSDTSGRGYEQFF. The CDR3 DNA reads as TGTGCCACCAGTGATACTAGCGGGAGGGGCTATGAGCAGTTCTTC.

The chain employs TRBV25-1 and TRBJ1-3; tentatively, D is TRBD1 (5 bases). Trimming cost V 0 bases and J 1 base, with 7 bases left between them. Germline lookup yields CDR1 MGHDK and CDR2 SYGVNS. This CDR3 comprises 15 residues. CDR3 DNA sequence: TGTGCCAGCAGTGAATATAGGGGTTCTGGAAACACCATATATTTT. Its protein product is CASSEYRGSGNTIYF.

Of note for this clone: The same CDR3 can be traced to other DNA sequences in this sample. V and J are TRBV24-1 and TRBJ1-5, with D possibly being TRBD1 (5 bases). The CDR3 consists of 19 residues. Germline V gene lookup returns CDR1 KGHDR and CDR2 SFDVKD. V was pared by 2 bases and J by 0 bases, with 19 bases between. CDR3 in amino acids: CATSDSKGGADNSNQPQHF. CDR3 DNA: TGTGCCACCAGTGATTCAAAGGGCGGGGCAGACAATAGCAATCAGCCCCAGCATTTT.

The DNA for the CDR3 is TGTGCCAGCAGCGCAGACAGGGGGTTGTACGAGCAGTACTTC. Translating it yields CASSADRGLYEQYF. The chain joins TRBV7-9 to TRBJ2-7, with 9 bases that match TRBD1. This CDR3 is built from 14 residues. Germline loops: CDR1 SEHNR, CDR2 FQNEAQ (reference sequence). The trim removed 5 bases at V and 4 bases at J, leaving 6 bases unmatched.

This rearrangement joins TRBV10-3 to TRBJ1-5; no reliable D call. Germline V lookup: CDR1 ENHRY, CDR2 SYGVKD. This CDR3 is 14 amino acids long. Trimming took off 3 bases at V and 0 bases at J, with 6 bases between the two ends. The CDR3 region is CAISDDNSNQPQHF. CDR3 nucleotides: TGTGCCATCAGTGATGACAATAGCAATCAGCCCCAGCATTTT.

This chain joins TRBV30 and TRBJ1-5, with D maybe TRBD1 (6 bases). Looked up from germline, CDR1 is GTSNPN and CDR2 is SVGIG (reference sequence). This CDR3 region has 15 residues. Between the trimmed V and J ends, which lost 3 bases and 7 bases, there was a span of 19 bases. The DNA for the CDR3 is TGTGCCTGGAGCCCGGGAACAGGGTCGGGCCAGCCCCAGCATTTT. Its protein is CAWSPGTGSGQPQHF.

V and J are TRBV18 and TRBJ1-5, with D possibly matching TRBD1 (6 bases). V lost 6 bases and J lost 2, with 17 bases in between. The germline CDR1 and CDR2 sequences are KGHSH and LQKENI. The CDR3 totals 16 residues. The CDR3 region is CASSHARGEGNQPQHF. CDR3 in DNA: TGTGCCAGCTCCCATGCCAGGGGAGAGGGCAATCAGCCCCAGCATTTT.

This clone appeared a few times. A junction end diverges from the germline sequence, so it may reflect a read error. The chain employs TRBV2 and TRBJ1-4; 10 nucleotides line up with TRBD1. Germline CDR1 SNHLY, CDR2 FYNNEI. The CDR3 is made up of 14 amino acids. CDR3 nucleotides: TGTGCCAGCAGCGAAGACAGGGGGCGGGAAAAACTGTTTTTT. Translating gives CASSEDRGREKLFF.

The chain combines TRBV3-1 (or the pseudogene TRBV3-2) with TRBJ1-2, with TRBD1 matching over 9 bases. The V and J ends lost 3 bases and 13 bases, in that order; junction bases with no gene match: 9. This CDR3 is built from 13 residues. CDR1 LGHDT and CDR2 YNNKEL come from the germline V gene (reference sequence). This CDR3 is CASSHGTGKFFTF. CDR3 in DNA: TGTGCCAGCAGCCATGGGACAGGGAAGTTTTTCACCTTC.

The chain is built from TRBV7-2 and TRBJ2-7; possible D gene TRBD2, 6 bases. This CDR3 contains 16 residues. Trimming removed 1 base at V and 5 bases at J, with 18 bases between. Germline CDR1 and CDR2: SGHTA and FQGNSA. The CDR3 coding sequence is TGTGCCAGCAGCTTAGGAGGTTATCCGGGGGTAGACGAGCAGTACTTC. Translation: CASSLGGYPGVDEQYF.

This chain uses TRBV6-5 with TRBJ1-6; 9 nucleotides align to TRBD1. Germline values: CDR1 MNHEY, CDR2 SVGAGI. The CDR3 runs 15 residues. V lost 7 bases, J lost 7 bases, and 8 bases stayed unmatched. The DNA of the CDR3 is TGTGCCAGCACCCCGTCGGGACAGGGAAATTCACCCCTCCACTTT. It yields the protein CASTPSGQGNSPLHF.